One and the same sample provided the 31 T cell receptor beta chains below, sequenced in a study of T cells in localized non-small cell lung cancer. Profiling relied on immunoSEQ multiplex PCR, and the TCRdb table lists in-frame clones only, not all of them. The sample contains roughly 71,000 clones, 80% to 90% of which appear only once. The sequencing used peripheral blood, collected before any cancer treatment. The origin of the receptors is a male donor at least 60 years old with stage III squamous cell lung carcinoma.

The chain carries TRBV14 and TRBJ1-1; D remains ambiguous. From germline, CDR1 is SGHDN and CDR2 FVKESK. V was clipped by 1 base and J by 6 bases, with 6 bases between them. The CDR3 runs 12 residues. The CDR3: CASSQVFAEAFF. The CDR3 nucleotides read TGTGCCAGCAGCCAAGTATTTGCTGAAGCTTTCTTT.

The rearrangement uses TRBV7-2 and TRBJ2-7, with D uncertain. Germline-derived CDR1 and CDR2 are SGHTA and FQGNSA. Deletions cut 1 base from V and 1 base from J, with 11 bases between. The CDR3 runs to 15 residues. The DNA for the CDR3 is TGTGCCAGCAGCTTAGAACAGTTAACGTCCTACGAGCAGTACTTC. It translates to CASSLEQLTSYEQYF.

The rearrangement links TRBV7-3 to TRBJ2-1; 8 bases match TRBD2. The CDR3 contains 15 residues. Unmatched junction bases numbered 7, after V lost 5 bases and J lost 4 bases. Germline CDR1 SGHTA, CDR2 FQGTGA. The DNA of the CDR3 is TGTGCCAGCAGCGCCCCGGGACTAGGATACAATGAGCAGTTCTTC. Amino acid sequence: CASSAPGLGYNEQFF. The variable domain in full, completed from reference TRBV7-3 and TRBJ2-1, reads GAGVSQTPSNKVTEKGKYVELRCDPISGHTALYWYRQSLGQGPEFLIYFQGTGAADDSGLPNDRFFAVRPEGSVSTLKIQRTERGDSAVYLCASSAPGLGYNEQFFGPGTRLTVL.

The chain is built from TRBV5-4 and TRBJ1-3; a possible D gene is TRBD1 (5 bases). The CDR3 sequence is 14 residues long. V was trimmed by 0 bases and J by 3 bases, leaving 7 bases between them. Germline CDR1 is SGHNT and CDR2 is YYREEE (reference sequence). The CDR3 DNA is TGTGCCAGCAGCTTGGTGGGGGTTGGAAACACCATATATTTT. Translated: CASSLVGVGNTIYF.

The V and J genes are TRBV6-1 and TRBJ1-4; 10 nucleotides agree with TRBD1. The V segment lost 8 bases and the J segment 10 bases; nucleotides outside the gene matches: 10. The CDR3 has 14 amino acids. Germline-derived CDR1 and CDR2 are MNHNS and SASEGT. The DNA for the CDR3 is TGTGCCAGCCTAGCCGGGACAGGGGATACAAAACTGTTTTTT. As protein: CASLAGTGDTKLFF.

Here the CDR3 DNA reads TGTGCCAGCAGCTTACTGGCCCTGGGCACTGAAGCTTTCTTT. Protein: CASSLLALGTEAFF. This chain uses TRBV7-3 with TRBJ1-1; D gene ambiguous. The CDR3 contains 14 residues. Germline V CDR1 and CDR2: SGHTA, FQGTGA. V gave up 2 bases and J gave up 4 bases, with 11 bases separating them. Full variable domain (outside the CDR3, taken from reference TRBV7-3 and TRBJ1-1): GAGVSQTPSNKVTEKGKYVELRCDPISGHTALYWYRQSLGQGPEFLIYFQGTGAADDSGLPNDRFFAVRPEGSVSTLKIQRTERGDSAVYLCASSLLALGTEAFFGQGTRLTVV.

This clone appeared a few times. The CDR3 reads CASSAVMIGNSPLHF. The CDR3 nucleotides are TGTGCCAGCAGTGCCGTCATGATCGGGAATTCACCCCTCCACTTT. This chain connects TRBV25-1 to TRBJ1-6; D unclear. V gave up 4 bases and J gave up 7 bases, with 14 bases separating them. The CDR3 has 15 residues. Per germline, CDR1 MGHDK and CDR2 SYGVNS.

The rearrangement links TRBV29-1 to TRBJ1-1; 8 nucleotides line up with TRBD1. V trimming: 2 bases; J trimming: 1 base; junction bases outside the gene matches: 3. This CDR3 contains 14 residues. CDR1 and CDR2 (germline): SQVTM, ANQGSEA. The CDR3 reads CSVETTGGNTEAFF. The CDR3 DNA reads as TGCAGCGTTGAAACCACAGGGGGGAACACTGAAGCTTTCTTT. Together with reference TRBV29-1 and TRBJ1-1, the CDR3 gives the full variable domain: SAVISQKPSRDICQRGTSLTIQCQVDSQVTMMFWYRQQPGQSLTLIATANQGSEATYESGFVIDKFPISRPNLTFSTLTVSNMSPEDSSIYLCSVETTGGNTEAFFGQGTRLTVV.

V gene TRBV7-2 combines with J gene TRBJ2-3; D perhaps matches TRBD2 (7 bases). Germline values: CDR1 SGHTA, CDR2 FQGNSA. Trimming took 10 bases from V and 9 from J, leaving 23 bases between them. The CDR3 consists of 14 residues. The CDR3 loop reads CATRGGGRMGTQYF. CDR3 coding DNA: TGTGCCACCCGAGGGGGGGGGCGGATGGGAACGCAGTATTTT.

CDR3 DNA sequence: TGTGCCAGCAGCCCAGGGACTGAGGACGCTTTCTTT. Protein sequence: CASSPGTEDAFF. The V call is TRBV7-3, the J call TRBJ1-1, with a weak D call TRBD1 (5 bases). The germline gives CDR1 SGHTA, CDR2 FQGTGA. The CDR3 is 12 amino acids. V was pared by 5 bases and J by 11 bases, with 15 bases between. Full variable domain (missing parts from reference TRBV7-3 and TRBJ1-1): GAGVSQTPSNKVTEKGKYVELRCDPISGHTALYWYRQSLGQGPEFLIYFQGTGAADDSGLPNDRFFAVRPEGSVSTLKIQRTERGDSAVYLCASSPGTEDAFFGQGTRLTVV.

This clone was counted once. The gene calls are TRBV5-6 and TRBJ2-5; 7 positions match TRBD1. V lost 4 bases and J lost 3; bases outside the gene matches: 6. The CDR3 covers 14 residues. Germline values: CDR1 SGHDT, CDR2 YYEEEE. This chain's CDR3 is CASSHFDREETQYF. CDR3 nucleotide sequence: TGTGCCAGCAGCCATTTCGACAGGGAAGAGACCCAGTACTTC. Combining the CDR3 with reference TRBV5-6 and TRBJ2-5 gives the whole variable domain DAGVTQSPTHLIKTRGQQVTLRCSPKSGHDTVSWYQQALGQGPQFIFQYYEEEERQRGNFPDRFSGHQFPNYSSELNVNALLLGDSALYLCASSHFDREETQYFGPGTRLLVL.

V usage is TRBV7-9 and J usage is TRBJ2-2, with 7 bases matching TRBD2. Germline-derived CDR1 and CDR2 are SEHNR and FQNEAQ (reference sequence). V was pared by 1 base and J by 1 base, with 3 bases of the junction left unmatched. This CDR3 is built from 16 residues. The CDR3 sequence is CASSLGAGWNTGELFF. For the CDR3, the DNA is TGTGCCAGCAGCTTAGGAGCGGGGTGGAACACCGGGGAGCTGTTTTTT. Complete variable domain (other parts from reference TRBV7-9 and TRBJ2-2): DTGVSQNPRHKITKRGQNVTFRCDPISEHNRLYWYRQTLGQGPEFLTYFQNEAQLEKSRLLSDRFSAERPKGSFSTLEIQRTEQGDSAMYLCASSLGAGWNTGELFFGEGSRLTVL.

This clone has more than one count but fewer than ten. The chain joins TRBV2 to TRBJ2-7; 7 bases map to TRBD1. Germline V CDR1 and CDR2: SNHLY, FYNNEI. J lost 4 bases, V lost 6 bases, and 6 bases had no gene match. The CDR3 contains 13 residues. The CDR3 sequence: CASREGQFYEQYV. For the CDR3, the DNA is TGTGCCAGCAGAGAGGGACAGTTTTACGAGCAGTACGTC.

The chain has TRBV7-2 and TRBJ2-3; 7 bases are a match to TRBD2. V shed 0 bases and J 8 bases; nucleotides not matched to a gene: 5. CDR3 length equals 14 residues. Germline V lookup: CDR1 SGHTA, CDR2 FQGNSA. CDR3 nucleotides: TGTGCCAGCAGCTTAGCGGGGGGGGAAGGTACGCAGTATTTT. As protein: CASSLAGGEGTQYF.

The V and J genes are TRBV29-1 and TRBJ2-3, with no clear D. The CDR3 covers 12 residues. Trimming stripped 8 bases from V and 2 bases from J, with 11 bases between. CDR1 and CDR2 from the germline V gene are SQVTM and ANQGSEA. The CDR3 DNA sequence: TGCAGCTCAGCCGTAGACACAGATACGCAGTATTTT. Translated, it gives CSSAVDTDTQYF.

The chain is built from TRBV5-1 and TRBJ2-3, with 9 positions matching TRBD1. The V segment lost 5 bases and the J segment 0 bases; nucleotides outside the gene matches: 7. This CDR3 comprises 16 residues. From germline, CDR1 is SGHRS and CDR2 YFSETQ. Here the CDR3 reads CASRLVGTGSTDTQYF. The CDR3, as DNA: TGCGCCAGCAGACTCGTCGGGACAGGGAGCACAGATACGCAGTATTTT.

The gene calls are TRBV5-1 and TRBJ2-1; a possible D gene is TRBD1 (5 bases). There are 13 residues in the CDR3. Looked up from germline, CDR1 is SGHRS and CDR2 is YFSETQ. Trimming removed 5 bases from V and 2 bases from J, with 8 bases in between. This CDR3 is CASRTGTYNEQFF. CDR3 nucleotides: TGCGCCAGCAGAACAGGAACCTACAATGAGCAGTTCTTC.

The J gene is TRBJ2-3, the V gene TRBV10-3, with D perhaps being TRBD1 or TRBD2 (5 bases each). V lost 6 bases, J lost 1 base, and 17 bases lay in between. This CDR3 is 16 amino acids long. Germline values: CDR1 ENHRY, CDR2 SYGVKD. CDR3 DNA sequence: TGTGCCATCAGCAAAAACCGGGACGGAGGCACAGATACGCAGTATTTT. Encoded protein: CAISKNRDGGTDTQYF.

This clone came up once. V and J are TRBV18 and TRBJ2-3; the match to TRBD2 covers 13 bases. From germline, CDR1 is KGHSH and CDR2 LQKENI. This CDR3 region has 16 residues. Trimming removed 5 bases from V and 0 bases from J; junction bases left unmatched: 2. CDR3 amino acids: CASSATSGGSTDTQYF. DNA for the CDR3: TGTGCCAGCTCAGCGACTAGCGGGGGGAGCACAGATACGCAGTATTTT.

V usage is TRBV28 and J usage is TRBJ1-4; D unresolved. Germline V lookup: CDR1 MDHEN, CDR2 SYDVKM. Trimming cost V 2 bases and J 0 bases, with 7 bases left between them. The CDR3 consists of 15 residues. The CDR3 DNA sequence: TGTGCCAGCAGTTTAATGAGGGCAACTAATGAAAAACTGTTTTTT. It specifies CASSLMRATNEKLFF.

This chain connects TRBV29-1 to TRBJ1-2; TRBD1 aligns across 12 bases. V was pared by 6 bases and J by 7 bases, with 3 bases of the junction left unmatched. Per the germline V gene, CDR1 is SQVTM and CDR2 is ANQGSEA. This CDR3 has 12 residues. CDR3 nucleotides: TGCAGCGTAGGGACAGGGGGCCTTGGCTACACCTTC. Translation gives CSVGTGGLGYTF.

V gene TRBV28 combines with J gene TRBJ2-5, with 7 bases that match TRBD1. The V gene's germline CDR1 is MDHEN and CDR2 SYDVKM. The CDR3 contains 16 residues. With V trimmed by 0 bases and J by 4 bases, 8 bases remained unmatched. The CDR3 region is CASSLWAAGGSETQYF. CDR3 nucleotide sequence: TGTGCCAGCAGTTTATGGGCGGCAGGGGGATCAGAGACCCAGTACTTC.

The rearrangement links TRBV30 to TRBJ2-6, with D tentatively TRBD2 (6 bases). Germline V gene lookup returns CDR1 GTSNPN and CDR2 SVGIG (reference sequence). Trimming cost V 4 bases and J 3 bases, with 10 bases left between them. The CDR3 loop spans 14 amino acids. CDR3 nucleotide sequence: TGTGCCTGGATCGGGGGAGATGGGGCCAACGTCCTGACTTTC. Residues: CAWIGGDGANVLTF.

This chain links TRBV30 with TRBJ2-7, with 9 bases that match TRBD1. The CDR3 is made up of 15 amino acids. Germline V CDR1 and CDR2: GTSNPN, SVGIG (reference sequence). V lost 3 bases and J lost 3; bases outside the gene matches: 9. The chain's CDR3 is CAWSDRDRVGYEQYV. In nucleotides, the CDR3 is TGTGCCTGGAGCGACCGGGACAGGGTGGGCTACGAGCAGTACGTC.

The chain combines TRBV28 with TRBJ1-5; TRBD1 matches at 9 bases. Germline assignment: CDR1 MDHEN and CDR2 SYDVKM. The CDR3 length is 15 residues. V dropped 4 bases and J dropped 6; count of bases not matched to a gene: 7. This chain's CDR3 is CASSSRDRVFQPQHF. CDR3 nucleotide sequence: TGTGCCAGCAGTTCTCGGGACAGGGTTTTTCAGCCCCAGCATTTT.

J is TRBJ1-1 and V is TRBV5-4, with 8 bases identical to TRBD1. There are 15 residues in the CDR3. The V segment lost 4 bases and the J segment 0 bases; nucleotides outside the gene matches: 5. CDR1 is SGHNT and CDR2 is YYREEE in the germline V gene (reference sequence). CDR3 DNA: TGTGCCAGCAGCGTTCCGGGACAGGTGAACACTGAAGCTTTCTTT. Translation: CASSVPGQVNTEAFF.

This chain uses TRBV7-6 with TRBJ1-3; D not certain. The germline V and J ends were trimmed by 3 bases and 2 bases, with 17 bases remaining between them. CDR1 and CDR2 from the germline V gene are SGHVS and FNYEAQ. The CDR3 has 17 amino acids. The DNA of the CDR3 is TGTGCCAGCAGCTTGGCGGGGTGGGGAGATACTGGAAACACCATATATTTT. Protein: CASSLAGWGDTGNTIYF.

V is TRBV5-4 and J is TRBJ1-4; D remains ambiguous. This CDR3 is built from 14 residues. The germline V gene has CDR1 SGHNT and CDR2 YYREEE (reference sequence). V was pared by 4 bases and J by 2 bases, with 9 bases between. CDR3 loop: CASSLGSTNEKLFF. The DNA of the CDR3 is TGTGCCAGCAGCCTCGGTTCGACTAATGAAAAACTGTTTTTT.

The V and J genes are TRBV19 and TRBJ2-3; D perhaps matches TRBD1 (5 bases). Trimming shortened V by 7 bases and J by 6 bases, and 14 bases separated the two germline ends. The germline V gene encodes CDR1 LNHDA and CDR2 SQIVND (reference sequence). The CDR3 contains 13 residues. Written as DNA, the CDR3 is TGTGCCAGTACTTTTGGGGCGAGCGATACGCAGTATTTT. Translation: CASTFGASDTQYF.

The chain has TRBV9 and TRBJ1-2; D not certain. The CDR3 covers 14 residues. The ends were cut back, 4 bases at V and 4 bases at J, with 14 bases in the middle. Per the germline V gene, CDR1 is SGDLS and CDR2 is YYNGEE. The CDR3 region is CASSINEGSYGYTF. CDR3 DNA: TGTGCCAGCAGCATTAACGAGGGTTCCTATGGCTACACCTTC. The complete variable domain, with remaining parts taken from reference TRBV9 and TRBJ1-2, reads DSGVTQTPKHLITATGQRVTLRCSPRSGDLSVYWYQQSLDQGLQFLIQYYNGEERAKGNILERFSAQQFPDLHSELNLSSLELGDSALYFCASSINEGSYGYTFGSGTRLTVV.

This sequence joins TRBV15 and TRBJ2-3; no reliable D call. Trimming shortened V by 0 bases and J by 0 bases, and 4 bases separated the two germline ends. Germline-derived CDR1 and CDR2 are LNHNV and YYDKDF (reference sequence). The CDR3 runs to 14 residues. The CDR3 is CATSREGSTDTQYF. The CDR3 DNA is TGTGCCACCAGCAGAGAGGGGAGCACAGATACGCAGTATTTT.